These T cell receptor beta chains were read from a single sample in a study of human T cells and chemical hapten exposure. TCRdb itself ran the RACE reads through MiXCR, one entry per CDR3 protein. This table has some 96,000 distinct CDR3 sequences, over 7.5% appearing once. This material consisted of whole blood, taken in connection with sensitization to the hapten diphenylcyclopropenone (DPC). Source of these receptors: a woman aged 40 to 50 with alopecia areata. Some clones in this sample may be carry-over from other donors' samples. The CDR3 runs from the conserved cysteine through the conserved F or W. The D gene is left open where the match is weak. Clone size is not always given. Where it is, it says once, few, many or a class for expanded clones.

CDR3 DNA	CDR3 protein	clone size	D gene	J gene	V gene
TGTGCCAGCACCACAGACAGGGGAGTTTCACCCCTCCACTTT	CASTTDRGVSPLHF	few	TRBD1	TRBJ1-6	TRBV6-1
TGCGCCAGCAGCCAGGGGCAGGGGATTGAAAAACTGTTTTTT	CASSQGQGIEKLFF	many	.	TRBJ1-4	TRBV4-3
TGCGCCAGCAGCTTGGCCATTGGCGGTTCCCAAGAGACCCAGTACTTC	CASSLAIGGSQETQYF	.	.	TRBJ2-5	TRBV5-1
TGTGCCACCAGCAGAGATTCGAGCGGGAGGGCGGAAGATACGCAGTATTTT	CATSRDSSGRAEDTQYF	many	TRBD2	TRBJ2-3	TRBV15
TGTGCCAGCAGTTACTCGGGACTAGTGGGTAATGAGCAGTTCTTC	CASSYSGLVGNEQFF	few	TRBD2	TRBJ2-1	TRBV6-2/TRBV6-3
TGTGCCAGCTCACCCCCGACTGTATACGAGCAGTACTTC	CASSPPTVYEQYF	few	.	TRBJ2-7	TRBV18
TGTGCCATCAGCGACGGCCTCTACGAGCAGTACTTC	CAISDGLYEQYF	.	.	TRBJ2-7	TRBV10-3
TGCAGCGCCCCAAGGGGGACAGGAAACACCGGGGAGCTGTTTTTT	CSAPRGTGNTGELFF	few	TRBD1	TRBJ2-2	TRBV29-1
TGTGCCAGCAGCCAAGCAGGGGCCGACACTGAAGCTTTCTTT	CASSQAGADTEAFF	many	.	TRBJ1-1	TRBV3-1
TGCGCCAGCAGAGGAACCGGGACAGGGGATTATGGAAACACCATATATTTT	CASRGTGTGDYGNTIYF	many	TRBD1	TRBJ1-3	TRBV10-2
TGTGCCAGCAGCCCCGGCGGTCTGCAGACTGGTAATGAAAAACTGTTTTTT	CASSPGGLQTGNEKLFF	many	.	TRBJ1-4	TRBV7-9
TGTGCCAGCAGCGTAAACCTAGCGGGAAACACCGGGGAGCTGTTTTTT	CASSVNLAGNTGELFF	many	TRBD2	TRBJ2-2	TRBV9
TGTGCCAGCAGCCCGGGACTAGCGGGAGATGAGCAGTTCTTC	CASSPGLAGDEQFF	many	TRBD2	TRBJ2-1	TRBV7-2
TGTGCCAGCAGCCGTCTGGGAGTGGCCCAGTACTTC	CASSRLGVAQYF	.	.	TRBJ2-5	TRBV7-6
TGTGCCAGCAGTTTATATCCCTGGGCCCAGGGCGATGAAAAACTGTTTTTT	CASSLYPWAQGDEKLFF	few	.	TRBJ1-4	TRBV12-3/TRBV12-4